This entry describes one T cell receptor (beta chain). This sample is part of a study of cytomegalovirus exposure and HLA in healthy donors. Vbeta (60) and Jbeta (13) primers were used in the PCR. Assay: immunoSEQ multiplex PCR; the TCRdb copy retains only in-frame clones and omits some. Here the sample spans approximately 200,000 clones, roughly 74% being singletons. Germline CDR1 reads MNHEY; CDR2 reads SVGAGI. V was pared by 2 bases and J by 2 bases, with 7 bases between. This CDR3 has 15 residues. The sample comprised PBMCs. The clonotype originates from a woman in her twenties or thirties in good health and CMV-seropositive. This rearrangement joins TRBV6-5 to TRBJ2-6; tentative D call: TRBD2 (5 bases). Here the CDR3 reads CASSYIGAGANVLTF. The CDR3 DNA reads TGTGCCAGCAGTTACATCGGGGCTGGGGCCAACGTCCTGACTTTC.